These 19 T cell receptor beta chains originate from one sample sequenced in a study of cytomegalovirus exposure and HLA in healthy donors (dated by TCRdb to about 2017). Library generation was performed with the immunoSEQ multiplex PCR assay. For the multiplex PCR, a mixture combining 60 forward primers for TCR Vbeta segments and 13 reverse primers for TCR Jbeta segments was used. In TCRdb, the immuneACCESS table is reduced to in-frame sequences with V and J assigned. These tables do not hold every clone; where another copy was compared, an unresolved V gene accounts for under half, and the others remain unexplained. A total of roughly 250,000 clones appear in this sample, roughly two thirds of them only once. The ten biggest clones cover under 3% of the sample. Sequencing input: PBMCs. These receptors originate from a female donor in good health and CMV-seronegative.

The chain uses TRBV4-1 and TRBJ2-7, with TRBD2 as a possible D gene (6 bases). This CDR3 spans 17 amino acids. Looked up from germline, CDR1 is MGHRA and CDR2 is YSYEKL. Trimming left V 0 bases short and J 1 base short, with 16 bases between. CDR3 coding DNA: TGCGCCAGCAGCCAAGATCGGGGACTGCGGCAGTCCTACGAGCAGTACTTC. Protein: CASSQDRGLRQSYEQYF.

The DNA for the CDR3 is TGCGCCAGCAGCCAAGTCAGCTACAATGAGCAGTTCTTC. As protein: CASSQVSYNEQFF. The rearrangement joins TRBV4-1 to TRBJ2-1; D is undetermined. CDR1 is MGHRA and CDR2 is YSYEKL in the germline V gene. The CDR3 totals 13 residues. Trimming took off 1 base at V and 3 bases at J, with 4 bases between the two ends.

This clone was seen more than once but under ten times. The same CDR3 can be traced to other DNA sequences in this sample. The CDR3 protein is CASSIGEGYEQYF. In nucleotides, the CDR3 is TGTGCCAGTAGTATCGGGGAGGGCTACGAGCAGTACTTC. The V call is TRBV19, the J call TRBJ2-7; 7 bases agree with TRBD2. The V segment lost 3 bases and the J segment 3 bases; nucleotides outside the gene matches: 2. This CDR3 region has 13 residues. Per the germline V gene, CDR1 is LNHDA and CDR2 is SQIVND (reference sequence).

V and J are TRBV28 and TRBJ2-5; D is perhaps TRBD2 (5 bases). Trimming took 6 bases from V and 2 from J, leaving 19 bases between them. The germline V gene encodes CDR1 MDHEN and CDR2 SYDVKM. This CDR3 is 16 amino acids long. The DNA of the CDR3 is TGTGCCAGCAGCCCTCCTTCCCTGTCGGGGCAAGAGACCCAGTACTTC. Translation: CASSPPSLSGQETQYF.

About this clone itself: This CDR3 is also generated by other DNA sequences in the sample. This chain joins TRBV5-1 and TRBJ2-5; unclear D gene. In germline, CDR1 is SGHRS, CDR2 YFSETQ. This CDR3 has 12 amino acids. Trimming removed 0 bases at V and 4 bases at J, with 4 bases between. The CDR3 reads CASSLGLETQYF. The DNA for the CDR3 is TGCGCCAGCAGCTTGGGGCTAGAGACCCAGTACTTC.

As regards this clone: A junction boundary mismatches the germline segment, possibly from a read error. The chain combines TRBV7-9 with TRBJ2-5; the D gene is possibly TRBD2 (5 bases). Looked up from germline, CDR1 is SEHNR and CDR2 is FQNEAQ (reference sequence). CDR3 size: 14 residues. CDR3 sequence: CSSSPKRGWETQYF. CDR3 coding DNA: TGTTCCAGCAGCCCAAAAAGAGGGTGGGAGACCCAGTACTTC.

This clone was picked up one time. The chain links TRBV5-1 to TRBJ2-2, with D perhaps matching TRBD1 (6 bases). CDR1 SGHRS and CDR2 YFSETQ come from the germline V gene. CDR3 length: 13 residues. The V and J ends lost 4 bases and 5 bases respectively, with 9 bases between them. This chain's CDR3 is CASSNQGTGELFF. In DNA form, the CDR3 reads TGCGCCAGCAGCAATCAGGGGACCGGGGAGCTGTTTTTT.

This CDR3 is CASSGSLGQAEYEQYF. The CDR3, as DNA: TGTGCCAGCAGCGGTTCCCTTGGACAGGCGGAATACGAGCAGTACTTC. The chain combines TRBV21-1 with TRBJ2-7; the table calls TRBD1, which could not be checked here. TRBV21-1 is a recognized pseudogene. The CDR3 totals 16 residues.

CDR3 DNA sequence: TGTGCCAGCTCACCAACCGGGACAGGGGGCGTAGGAGATCAGCCCCAGCATTTT. Protein: CASSPTGTGGVGDQPQHF. J is TRBJ1-5 and V is TRBV18; 12 bases are a match to TRBD1. Trimming removed 2 bases from V and 5 bases from J; junction bases left unmatched: 10. CDR3 length equals 18 residues. The germline V gene encodes CDR1 KGHSH and CDR2 LQKENI.

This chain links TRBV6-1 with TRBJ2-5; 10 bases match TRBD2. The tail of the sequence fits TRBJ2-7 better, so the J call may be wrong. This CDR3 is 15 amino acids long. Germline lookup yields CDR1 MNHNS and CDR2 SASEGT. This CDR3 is CASNHPSGGPYEQYF. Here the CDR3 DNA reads TGTGCCAGCAATCACCCTAGCGGGGGACCCTACGAGCAGTACTTC.

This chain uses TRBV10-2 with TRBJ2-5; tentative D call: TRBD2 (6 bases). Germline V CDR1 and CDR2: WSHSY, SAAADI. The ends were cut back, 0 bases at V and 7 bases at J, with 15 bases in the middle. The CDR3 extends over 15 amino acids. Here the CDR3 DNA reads TGCGCCAGCAGTGAGTCCGGACTAACGATAGGGACCCAGTACTTC. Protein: CASSESGLTIGTQYF.

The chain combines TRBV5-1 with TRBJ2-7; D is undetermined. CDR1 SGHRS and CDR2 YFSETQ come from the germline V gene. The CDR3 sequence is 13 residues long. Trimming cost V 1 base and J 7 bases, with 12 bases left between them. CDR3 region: CASSLIGFGEQYF. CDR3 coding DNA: TGCGCCAGCAGCTTGATCGGGTTTGGAGAGCAGTACTTC.

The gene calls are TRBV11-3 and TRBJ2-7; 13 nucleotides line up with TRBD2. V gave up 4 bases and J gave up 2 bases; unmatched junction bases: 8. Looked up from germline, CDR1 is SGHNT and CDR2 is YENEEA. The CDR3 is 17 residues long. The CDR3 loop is CASSSPRLAGGPYEQYF. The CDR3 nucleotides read TGTGCCAGCAGCTCGCCCCGACTAGCGGGGGGACCCTACGAGCAGTACTTC.

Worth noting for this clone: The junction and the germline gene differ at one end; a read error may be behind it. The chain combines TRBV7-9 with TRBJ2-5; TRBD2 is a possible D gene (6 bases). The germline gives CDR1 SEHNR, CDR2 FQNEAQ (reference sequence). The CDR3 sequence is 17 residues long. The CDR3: CSSSPTGEQGEEETQYF. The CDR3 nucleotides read TGTTCCAGCAGCCCCACGGGGGAGCAAGGGGAAGAAGAGACCCAGTACTTC.

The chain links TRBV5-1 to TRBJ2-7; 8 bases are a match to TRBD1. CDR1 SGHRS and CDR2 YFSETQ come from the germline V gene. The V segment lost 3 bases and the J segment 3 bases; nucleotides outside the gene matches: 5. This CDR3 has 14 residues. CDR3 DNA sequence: TGCGCCAGCAGCTCACCGGGACAGGACTACGAGCAGTACTTC. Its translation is CASSSPGQDYEQYF.

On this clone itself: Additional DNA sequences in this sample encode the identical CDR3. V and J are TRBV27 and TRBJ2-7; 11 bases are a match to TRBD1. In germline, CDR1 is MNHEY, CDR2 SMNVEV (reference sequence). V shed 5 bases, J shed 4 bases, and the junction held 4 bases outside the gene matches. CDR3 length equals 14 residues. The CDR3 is CASSPGTGGYEQYF. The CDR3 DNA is TGTGCCAGCAGTCCTGGGACAGGGGGGTACGAGCAGTACTTC.

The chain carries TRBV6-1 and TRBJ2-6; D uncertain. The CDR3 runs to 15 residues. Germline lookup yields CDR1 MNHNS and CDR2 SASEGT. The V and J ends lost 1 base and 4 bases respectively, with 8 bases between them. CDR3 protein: CASSEGAAGANVLTF. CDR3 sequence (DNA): TGTGCCAGCAGTGAAGGGGCTGCCGGGGCCAACGTCCTGACTTTC.

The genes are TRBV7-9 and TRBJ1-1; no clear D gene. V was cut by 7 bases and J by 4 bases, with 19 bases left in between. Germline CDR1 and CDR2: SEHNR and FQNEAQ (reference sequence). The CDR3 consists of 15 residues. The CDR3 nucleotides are TGTGCCAGCATCGTTCCGGTAGGGAGAAGCACTGAAGCTTTCTTT. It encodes CASIVPVGRSTEAFF.

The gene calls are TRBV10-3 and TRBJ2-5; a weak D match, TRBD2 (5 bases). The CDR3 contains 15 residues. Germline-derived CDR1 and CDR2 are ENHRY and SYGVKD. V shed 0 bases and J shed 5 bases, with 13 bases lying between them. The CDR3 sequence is CAISESKGRGETQYF. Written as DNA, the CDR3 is TGTGCCATCAGTGAGTCGAAAGGTCGCGGGGAGACCCAGTACTTC.